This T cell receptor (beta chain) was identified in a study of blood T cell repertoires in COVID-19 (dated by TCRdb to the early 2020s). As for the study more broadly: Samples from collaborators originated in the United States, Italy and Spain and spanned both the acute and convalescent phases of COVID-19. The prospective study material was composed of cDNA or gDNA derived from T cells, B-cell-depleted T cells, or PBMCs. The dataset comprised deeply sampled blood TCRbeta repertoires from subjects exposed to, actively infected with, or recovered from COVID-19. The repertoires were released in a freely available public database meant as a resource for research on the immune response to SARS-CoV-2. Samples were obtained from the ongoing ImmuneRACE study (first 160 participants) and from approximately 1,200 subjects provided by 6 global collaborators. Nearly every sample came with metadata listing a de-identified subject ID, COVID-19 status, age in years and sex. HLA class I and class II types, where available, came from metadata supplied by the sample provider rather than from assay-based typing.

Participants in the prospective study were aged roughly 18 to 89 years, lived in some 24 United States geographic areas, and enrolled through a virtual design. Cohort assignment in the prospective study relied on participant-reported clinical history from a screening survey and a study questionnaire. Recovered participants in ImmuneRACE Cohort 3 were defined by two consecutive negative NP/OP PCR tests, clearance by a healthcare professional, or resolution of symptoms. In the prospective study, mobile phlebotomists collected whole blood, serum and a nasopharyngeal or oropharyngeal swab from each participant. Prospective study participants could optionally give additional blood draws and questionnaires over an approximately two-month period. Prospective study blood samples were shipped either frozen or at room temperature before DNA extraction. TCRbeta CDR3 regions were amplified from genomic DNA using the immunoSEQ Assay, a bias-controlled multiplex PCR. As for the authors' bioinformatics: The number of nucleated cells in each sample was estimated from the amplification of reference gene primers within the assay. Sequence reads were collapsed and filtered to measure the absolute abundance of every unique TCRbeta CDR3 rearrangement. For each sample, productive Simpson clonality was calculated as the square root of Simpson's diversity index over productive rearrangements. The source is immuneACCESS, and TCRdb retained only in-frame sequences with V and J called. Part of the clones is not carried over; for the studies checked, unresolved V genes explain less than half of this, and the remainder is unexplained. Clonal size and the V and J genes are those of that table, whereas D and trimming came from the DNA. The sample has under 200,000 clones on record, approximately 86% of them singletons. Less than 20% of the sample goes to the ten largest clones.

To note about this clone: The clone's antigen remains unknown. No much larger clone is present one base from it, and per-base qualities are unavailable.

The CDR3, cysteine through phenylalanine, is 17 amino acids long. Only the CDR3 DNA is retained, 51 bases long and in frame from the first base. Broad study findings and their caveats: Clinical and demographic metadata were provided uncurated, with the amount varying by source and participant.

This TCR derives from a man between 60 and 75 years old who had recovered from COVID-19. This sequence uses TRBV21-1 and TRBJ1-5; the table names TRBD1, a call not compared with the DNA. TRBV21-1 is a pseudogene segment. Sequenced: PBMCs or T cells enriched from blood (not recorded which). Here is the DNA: TGTGCCAGCAGCCCTCGACAGGGGGGGTATAGCAATCAGCCCCAGCATTTT. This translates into CASSPRQGGYSNQPQHF.